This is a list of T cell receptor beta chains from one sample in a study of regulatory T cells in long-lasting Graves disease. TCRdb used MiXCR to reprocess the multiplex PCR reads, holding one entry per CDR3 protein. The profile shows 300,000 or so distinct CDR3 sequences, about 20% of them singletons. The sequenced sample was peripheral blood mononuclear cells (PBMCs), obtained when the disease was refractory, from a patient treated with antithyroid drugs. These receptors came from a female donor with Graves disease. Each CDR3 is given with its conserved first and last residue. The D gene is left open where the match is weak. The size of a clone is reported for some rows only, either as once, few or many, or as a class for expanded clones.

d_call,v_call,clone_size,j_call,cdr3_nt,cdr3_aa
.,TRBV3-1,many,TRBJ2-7,TGTGCCAGCAGCCAAGGCCGGTCCTCCTACGAGCAGTACTTC,CASSQGRSSYEQYF
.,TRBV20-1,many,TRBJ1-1,TGCAGTGCTGGTTATGAAGCTTTCTTT,CSAGYEAFF
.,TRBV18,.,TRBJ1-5,TGTGCCAGCTCACCACTCGGTCAGGGGATAGATCAGCCCCAGCATTTT,CASSPLGQGIDQPQHF
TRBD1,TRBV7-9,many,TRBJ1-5,TGTGCCAGCAGCTTAGGGACAGGCTTCAGCCAGCCCCAGCATTTT,CASSLGTGFSQPQHF
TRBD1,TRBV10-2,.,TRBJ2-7,TGCGCCAGCGGACAGGATCGGATTTCCGAGCAGTACTTC,CASGQDRISEQYF
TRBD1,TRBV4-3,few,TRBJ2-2,TGCGCCAGCAGCATGCGGACAGGGACTTTGAACACCGGGGAGCTGTTTTTT,CASSMRTGTLNTGELFF
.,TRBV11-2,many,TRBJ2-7,TGTGCCAGCAGCTTAGCTGTCGAGCAGTACTTC,CASSLAVEQYF
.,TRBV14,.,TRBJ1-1,TGTGCCAGCAGGTATACAGGGACTGGCACTGAAGCTTTCTTT,CASRYTGTGTEAFF
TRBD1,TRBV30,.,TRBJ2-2,TGTGCCTGGGCCTGGGACAGGAGGGTCGGGGAGCTGTTTTTT,CAWAWDRRVGELFF
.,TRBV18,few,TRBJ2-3,TGTGCCAGCTCACCGGGGACGGTGGCGCAAGATACGCAGTATTTT,CASSPGTVAQDTQYF
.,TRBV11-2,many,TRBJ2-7,TGTGCCAGCAGCGCGATGACCGAGCAGTACTTC,CASSAMTEQYF
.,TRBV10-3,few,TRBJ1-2,TGTGCCATCAGTAGGGACACTACTAACTATGGCTACACCTTC,CAISRDTTNYGYTF
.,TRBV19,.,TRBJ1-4,TGTGCCAATAGTGTCGGACAGTTAAGTGTGGAAAAACTGTTTTTT,CANSVGQLSVEKLFF
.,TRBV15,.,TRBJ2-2,TGTGCCACCAGCAGAGGAAGTTTCGGGGAGCTGTTTTTT,CATSRGSFGELFF
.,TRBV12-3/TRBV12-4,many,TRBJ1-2,TGTGCCAGCGGATCCCCGGCGGGGGCGCAGGGCTACACCTTC,CASGSPAGAQGYTF
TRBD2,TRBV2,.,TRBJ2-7,TGTGCCAGCAGCCCTCCGGGACTAGCGGGAGTAACCGAGCAGTACTTC,CASSPPGLAGVTEQYF
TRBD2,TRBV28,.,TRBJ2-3,TGTGCCAGCAGCCTGGGACTAGCGGGAACAGATACGCAGTATTTT,CASSLGLAGTDTQYF
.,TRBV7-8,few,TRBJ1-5,TGTGCCAGCAGCTTGGGTAGGGGGTACAGTCAGCCCCAGCATTTT,CASSLGRGYSQPQHF
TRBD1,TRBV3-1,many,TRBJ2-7,TGTGCCAGCAGCCAAGTCCCAGGGGGCATGTCCTACGAGCAGTACTTC,CASSQVPGGMSYEQYF
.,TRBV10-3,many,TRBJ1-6,TGTGCCTCTGGACGGGATAATTCACCCCTCCACTTT,CASGRDNSPLHF
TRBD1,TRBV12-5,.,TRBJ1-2,TGTGCTAGTGGTTTTGGACAGGGACTTAGGGGAAGCTACACCTTC,CASGFGQGLRGSYTF
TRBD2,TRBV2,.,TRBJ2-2,TGTGCCAGCAGACTAGCGGGGGTCGGGGAGCTGTTTTTT,CASRLAGVGELFF
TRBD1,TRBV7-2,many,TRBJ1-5,TGTGCCAGCAGCTTGGCCGGGACAGGGAACAATCAGCCCCAGCATTTT,CASSLAGTGNNQPQHF
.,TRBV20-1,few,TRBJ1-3,TGCAGTGCTAGAGCGGGAGACGGAAACACCATATATTTT,CSARAGDGNTIYF
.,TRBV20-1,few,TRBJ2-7,TGCAGTGCTAGGGGTAAAATCGCCCCGACATACGAGCAGTACTTC,CSARGKIAPTYEQYF
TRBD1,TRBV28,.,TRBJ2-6,TGTGCCAGCAGTGAAGATCCTTACAGGGGGCCTGGGACCAACGTCCTGACTTTC,CASSEDPYRGPGTNVLTF
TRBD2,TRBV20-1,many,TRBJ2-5,TGCAGTGCTGAAGGACTAGCGGGAGTTAGAGAGACCCAGTACTTC,CSAEGLAGVRETQYF